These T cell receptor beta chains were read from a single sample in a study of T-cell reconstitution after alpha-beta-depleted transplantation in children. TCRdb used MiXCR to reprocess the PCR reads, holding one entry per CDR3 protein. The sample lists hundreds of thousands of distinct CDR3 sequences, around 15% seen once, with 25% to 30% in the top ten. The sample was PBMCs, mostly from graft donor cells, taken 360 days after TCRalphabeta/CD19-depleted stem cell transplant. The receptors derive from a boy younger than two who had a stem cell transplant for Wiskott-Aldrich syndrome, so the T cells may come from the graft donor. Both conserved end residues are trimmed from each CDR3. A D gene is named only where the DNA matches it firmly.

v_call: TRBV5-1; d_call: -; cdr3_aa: ASSLGHYYEQY
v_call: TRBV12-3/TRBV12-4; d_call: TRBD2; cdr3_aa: ASSLLAGGPNNEQF
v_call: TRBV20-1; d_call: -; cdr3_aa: SARTPVRPGTEAF
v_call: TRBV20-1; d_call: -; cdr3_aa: SARGGIQETQY
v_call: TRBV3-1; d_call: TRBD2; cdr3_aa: ACCQGLAENNEQF
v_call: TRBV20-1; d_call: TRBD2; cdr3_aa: SSGTRYPHTQY
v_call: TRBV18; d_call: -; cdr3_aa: ASSPRASPANEQF
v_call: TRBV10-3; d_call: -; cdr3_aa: AIKFRRGTDTQY
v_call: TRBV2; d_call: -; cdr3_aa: ASNPARDNEQF
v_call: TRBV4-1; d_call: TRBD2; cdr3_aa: ASSQESGTSGFVRSYNEQF
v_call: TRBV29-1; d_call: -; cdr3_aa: SVELPNTEAF
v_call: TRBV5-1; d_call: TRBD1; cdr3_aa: ASSPKTGPSFNTGELF
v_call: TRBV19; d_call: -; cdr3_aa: ASSVKGTAYEQY
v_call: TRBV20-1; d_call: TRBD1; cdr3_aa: SARTGVTYEQY
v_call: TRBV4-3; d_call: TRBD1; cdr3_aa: ASSQDRTGLGSYGYT
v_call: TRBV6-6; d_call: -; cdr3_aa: ASSYSHEQY
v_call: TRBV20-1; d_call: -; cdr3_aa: SARAGTKNIQY
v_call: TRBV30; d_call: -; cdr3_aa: AWSVGSLSNQPQH
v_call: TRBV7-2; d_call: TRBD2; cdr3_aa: ASSRPSGRSYNEQF
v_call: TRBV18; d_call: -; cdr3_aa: ASSPQRITYEQY
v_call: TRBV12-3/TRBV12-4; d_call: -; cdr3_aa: ASSTTGSSYNEQF
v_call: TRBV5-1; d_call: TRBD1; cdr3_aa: ASSLDRTGMSYEQY
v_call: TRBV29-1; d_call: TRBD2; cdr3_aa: SVEEAGGQQY
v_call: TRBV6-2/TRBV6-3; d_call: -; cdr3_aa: ASSRTNSDLFVQY
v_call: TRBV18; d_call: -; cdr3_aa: ASSAGTRLYEQY
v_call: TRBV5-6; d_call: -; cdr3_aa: ASSLVARQRYEQY
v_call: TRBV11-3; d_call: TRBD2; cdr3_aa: ASSLRGTSQETQY
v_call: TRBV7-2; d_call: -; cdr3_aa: ASSDPDTQY
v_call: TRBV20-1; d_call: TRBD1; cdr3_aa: SASPPGRGPLSTEAF
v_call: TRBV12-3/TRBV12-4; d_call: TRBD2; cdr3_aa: ASSLMASGRSSYEQY
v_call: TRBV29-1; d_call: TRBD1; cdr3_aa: SVETGGSSGANVLT
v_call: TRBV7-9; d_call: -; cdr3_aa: ASSQAPRGEQY
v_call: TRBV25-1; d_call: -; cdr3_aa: ASNGGPFQETQY
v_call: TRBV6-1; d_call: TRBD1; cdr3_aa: ASPEGNRGRETQY
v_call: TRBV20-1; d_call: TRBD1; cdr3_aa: SARDGDRGLSFPSNSPLH
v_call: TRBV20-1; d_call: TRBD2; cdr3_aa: SARGLAGDTYNEQF
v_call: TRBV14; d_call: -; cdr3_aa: ASSQESGDTQY
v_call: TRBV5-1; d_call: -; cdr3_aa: ASRNNGAGQGYT
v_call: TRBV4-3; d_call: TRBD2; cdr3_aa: ASSQDAGVEQF
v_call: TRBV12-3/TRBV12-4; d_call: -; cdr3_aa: ASTPRVSGELF
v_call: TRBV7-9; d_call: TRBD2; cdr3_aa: AGNSGMAYNEQF
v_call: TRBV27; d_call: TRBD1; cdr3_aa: ASRPGTGGSYEQY
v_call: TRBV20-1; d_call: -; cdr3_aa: SATHQETQY
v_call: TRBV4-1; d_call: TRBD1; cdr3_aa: ASSSRDRSNEKLF
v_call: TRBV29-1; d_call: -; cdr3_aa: SVDGPGIYEQY
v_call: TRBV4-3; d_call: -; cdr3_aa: ASSQEVEGGANVLT
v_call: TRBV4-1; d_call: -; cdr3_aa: ASSQITGVETQY
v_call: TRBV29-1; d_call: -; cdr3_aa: SVPDASYEQY
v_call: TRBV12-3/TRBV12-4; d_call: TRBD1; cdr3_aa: ASSLGRDSRTDTQY
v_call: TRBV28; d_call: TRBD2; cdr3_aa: ASPPPAGGYNEQF
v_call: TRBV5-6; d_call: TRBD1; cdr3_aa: ASRPSDRVNTEAF
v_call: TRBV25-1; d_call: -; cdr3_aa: ASSPLDSWNLQF
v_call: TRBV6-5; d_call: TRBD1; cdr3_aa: ASSYEGAYSGNTIY
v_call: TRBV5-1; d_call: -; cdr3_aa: ASSSPSDEQY
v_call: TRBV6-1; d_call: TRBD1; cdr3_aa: ASSEGLGGPLSQPQH